The 17 T cell receptor beta chains in this list originate from one sample, sequenced in a study of T cell responses to AZD1222 COVID-19 vaccine. Using immunoSEQ multiplex PCR, the repertoire was profiled, and TCRdb retains in-frame clones only, with some absent. The table includes some 130,000 clones, approximately 85% detected once. Sequencing was performed on peripheral blood, taken on day 0 of AZD1222 vaccination. Source of these receptors: an adult in good health.

The genes are TRBV7-8 and TRBJ1-4; the D gene is possibly TRBD1 (5 bases). The germline V gene has CDR1 SGHVS and CDR2 FQNEAQ. Trimming stripped 0 bases from V and 6 bases from J, with 11 bases between. CDR3 length equals 15 residues. CDR3 residues: CASSLARGGDEKLFF. The CDR3 DNA sequence: TGTGCCAGCAGCTTAGCGCGGGGAGGGGATGAAAAACTGTTTTTT.

The gene calls are TRBV24-1 and TRBJ2-1; no definite D call. This CDR3 is built from 11 residues. Germline CDR1 is KGHDR and CDR2 is SFDVKD. With 9 bases removed from V and 4 bases from J, the gap between germline ends came to 6 bases. CDR3 amino acids: CATARYNEQFF. The CDR3 nucleotides read TGTGCCACCGCCAGGTACAATGAGCAGTTCTTC.

This chain links TRBV6-5 with TRBJ1-5; D is unresolved. V was pared by 0 bases and J by 3 bases, with 9 bases between. The CDR3 covers 15 residues. The germline V gene encodes CDR1 MNHEY and CDR2 SVGAGI. CDR3 coding DNA: TGTGCCAGCAGTTACTCGAGGTATTTCAATCAGCCCCAGCATTTT. Encoded protein: CASSYSRYFNQPQHF.

The chain combines TRBV19 with TRBJ1-1; maybe TRBD1 (5 bases). The CDR3 is made up of 14 amino acids. V lost 9 bases and J 1 base, leaving 15 bases between the germline ends. Germline lookup yields CDR1 LNHDA and CDR2 SQIVND (reference sequence). The CDR3 sequence: CASYRWGGNTEAFF. Written as DNA, the CDR3 is TGTGCCAGCTATCGCTGGGGGGGGAACACTGAAGCTTTCTTT.

About this clone itself: At one end the junction does not follow the germline gene, possibly because of a read error. V usage is TRBV29-1 and J usage is TRBJ2-2; tentatively, D is TRBD1 or TRBD2 (5 bases each). Germline V gene sequence: CDR1 SQVTM, CDR2 ANQGSEA. This CDR3 contains 16 residues. The CDR3 nucleotides are TGCAGCGCTGAAAAAGGGGACGGAGGCCGAACCGGGGAGCTGTTTTTT. The encoded protein is CSAEKGDGGRTGELFF.

The V call is TRBV9, the J call TRBJ1-2; the D is unclear. The V and J ends lost 0 bases and 8 bases respectively, with 14 bases between them. Germline loops: CDR1 SGDLS, CDR2 YYNGEE. The CDR3 consists of 14 residues. This CDR3 reads CASSVEGPPGGYTF. The CDR3 nucleotides read TGTGCCAGCAGCGTAGAAGGTCCCCCCGGGGGCTACACCTTC.

The genes are TRBV25-1 and TRBJ1-6, with 11 nucleotides matching TRBD1. The CDR3 loop spans 15 amino acids. The germline V gene has CDR1 MGHDK and CDR2 SYGVNS. The junction had 0 bases not matched to a gene; V was cut back by 1 base and J by 7 bases. Here the CDR3 DNA reads TGTGCCAGCAGTGAATGGACAGGGGGCAATTCACCCCTCCACTTT. Protein sequence: CASSEWTGGNSPLHF.

The rearrangement uses TRBV7-6 and TRBJ2-1, with a weak D call TRBD2 (5 bases). The V end lost 4 bases, the J end lost 1 base, and 11 bases lay between the germline ends. The germline CDR1 and CDR2 sequences are SGHVS and FNYEAQ. This CDR3 has 15 amino acids. CDR3 sequence (DNA): TGTGCCAGCAGCTCATTACGGGGATCCTACAATGAGCAGTTCTTC. Encoded protein: CASSSLRGSYNEQFF.

This clone has only one observation. In nucleotides, the CDR3 is TGTGCCTGGAGTCCGAGGGGTCAGCCCCAGCATTTT. Its protein product is CAWSPRGQPQHF. V is TRBV30 and J is TRBJ1-5, with a possible D match to TRBD1 (5 bases). Per the germline V gene, CDR1 is GTSNPN and CDR2 is SVGIG (reference sequence). Trimming pared 2 bases from V and 6 bases from J, leaving 8 bases between. The CDR3 totals 12 residues. Together with reference TRBV30 and TRBJ1-5, the CDR3 gives the full variable domain: SQTIHQWPATLVQPVGSPLSLECTVEGTSNPNLYWYRQAAGRGLQLLFYSVGIGQISSEVPQNLSASRPQDRQFILSSKKLLLSDSGFYLCAWSPRGQPQHFGDGTRLSIL.

This clone was seen a few times. The CDR3 sequence: CAFSGRAGEQFF. The CDR3 region has the DNA TGTGCCTTTAGCGGGAGGGCAGGTGAGCAGTTCTTC. The chain recombines TRBV30 with TRBJ2-1; 11 bases line up with TRBD2. The trim removed 7 bases at V and 9 bases at J, leaving 5 bases unmatched. Looked up from germline, CDR1 is GTSNPN and CDR2 is SVGIG (reference sequence). The CDR3 is made up of 12 amino acids.

V is TRBV27 and J is TRBJ2-5, with TRBD1 matching 7 bases. The J segment lost 2 bases and the V segment lost 5 bases, leaving 5 bases of the junction unmatched. This CDR3 comprises 14 residues. CDR1 is MNHEY and CDR2 is SMNVEV in the germline V gene (reference sequence). The CDR3, as DNA: TGTGCCAGCAGTCATATGACAGGGCAAGAGACCCAGTACTTC. Residues: CASSHMTGQETQYF.

This chain joins TRBV2 and TRBJ2-1, with D possibly matching TRBD2 (6 bases). Germline loops: CDR1 SNHLY, CDR2 FYNNEI. The CDR3 contains 14 residues. With 0 bases removed from V and 9 bases from J, the gap between germline ends came to 12 bases. The CDR3 DNA reads TGTGCCAGCAGTGAAGCGGGACTGTCCGGTGAGCAGTTCTTC. This gives the protein CASSEAGLSGEQFF.

This clone was found once. The rearrangement uses TRBV11-2 and TRBJ1-2, with D tentatively TRBD1 (5 bases). From germline, CDR1 is SGHAT and CDR2 FQNNGV. This CDR3 spans 12 amino acids. Trimming stripped 6 bases from V and 4 bases from J, with 9 bases between. The CDR3 DNA follows: TGTGCCAGCAGGGGGCGAGGCTATGGCTACACCTTC. It codes for CASRGRGYGYTF.

A single count supports this clone. The chain joins TRBV4-2 to TRBJ2-7; TRBD1 is a possible D gene (5 bases). The CDR3 has 14 amino acids. Trimming shortened V by 0 bases and J by 2 bases, and 8 bases separated the two germline ends. CDR1 and CDR2 (germline): LGHNA, YNFKEQ. Written as DNA, the CDR3 is TGTGCCAGCAGCCAAGATACAGGAACCTACGAGCAGTACTTC. Its translation: CASSQDTGTYEQYF.

The chain couples TRBV24-1 to TRBJ2-3, with TRBD2 identical over 10 bases. Per the germline V gene, CDR1 is KGHDR and CDR2 is SFDVKD. With V trimmed by 4 bases and J by 3 bases, 12 bases remained unmatched. The CDR3 is made up of 18 amino acids. Here the CDR3 reads CATSEPVKAGGPTDTQYF. CDR3 nucleotide sequence: TGTGCCACCAGTGAACCTGTTAAAGCGGGAGGGCCGACAGATACGCAGTATTTT.

The rearrangement uses TRBV9 and TRBJ1-6, with D perhaps TRBD1 (5 bases). Germline V gene data show CDR1 as SGDLS and CDR2 as YYNGEE. V was shortened by 3 bases and J by 5 bases, with 9 bases between the two germline ends. The CDR3 covers 14 residues. The CDR3 protein is CASSGAGNNSPLHF. The CDR3 DNA sequence: TGTGCCAGCAGCGGGGCAGGGAATAATTCACCCCTCCACTTT.

The chain combines TRBV19 with TRBJ2-1, with TRBD2 matching 9 bases. V gave up 8 bases and J gave up 7 bases; unmatched junction bases: 12. The CDR3 covers 15 residues. CDR1 and CDR2 from the germline V gene are LNHDA and SQIVND (reference sequence). The CDR3 region has the DNA TGTGCCAGTGAAATCGGGACTAGCCTTAGGAATGAGCAGTTCTTC. Amino acids: CASEIGTSLRNEQFF.